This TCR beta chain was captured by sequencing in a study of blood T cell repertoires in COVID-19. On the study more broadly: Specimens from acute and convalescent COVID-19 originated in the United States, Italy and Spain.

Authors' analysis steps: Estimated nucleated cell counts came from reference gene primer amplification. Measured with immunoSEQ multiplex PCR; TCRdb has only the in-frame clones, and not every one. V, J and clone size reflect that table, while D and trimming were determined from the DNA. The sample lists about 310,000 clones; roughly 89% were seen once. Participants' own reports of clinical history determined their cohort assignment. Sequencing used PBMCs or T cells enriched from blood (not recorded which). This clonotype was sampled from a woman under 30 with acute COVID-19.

The CDR3 region is CATSLTAGDTEAFF. CDR3 nucleotide sequence: TGTGCCACCAGCCTAACCGCAGGGGACACTGAAGCTTTCTTT. This chain links TRBV15 with TRBJ1-1; a possible D gene is TRBD1 (6 bases). Germline CDR1 reads LNHNV; CDR2 reads YYDKDF (reference sequence). The CDR3 covers 14 residues. V gave up 5 bases and J gave up 3 bases, with 13 bases separating them.